This T cell receptor beta chain was observed in a study of cytomegalovirus exposure and HLA in healthy donors. Amplification used 60 Vbeta primers and 13 Jbeta primers. The assay was immunoSEQ multiplex PCR, and TCRdb's table has in-frame clones only and misses some. The sample records around 120,000 clones, 60% to 85% being singletons. The CDR3 is made up of 16 amino acids. Germline assignment: CDR1 MNHNY and CDR2 SVGAGI (reference sequence). V lost 2 bases, J lost 8 bases, and 21 bases lay in between. The chain joins TRBV6-6 to TRBJ1-2; D call uncertain. This TCR came from a female donor in good health and CMV-seropositive. The sequencing sample was made of PBMCs. This CDR3 is CASSYGRGSSLEGYTF. CDR3 DNA sequence: TGTGCCAGCAGTTACGGGCGGGGTTCTTCCCTGGAGGGCTACACCTTC.